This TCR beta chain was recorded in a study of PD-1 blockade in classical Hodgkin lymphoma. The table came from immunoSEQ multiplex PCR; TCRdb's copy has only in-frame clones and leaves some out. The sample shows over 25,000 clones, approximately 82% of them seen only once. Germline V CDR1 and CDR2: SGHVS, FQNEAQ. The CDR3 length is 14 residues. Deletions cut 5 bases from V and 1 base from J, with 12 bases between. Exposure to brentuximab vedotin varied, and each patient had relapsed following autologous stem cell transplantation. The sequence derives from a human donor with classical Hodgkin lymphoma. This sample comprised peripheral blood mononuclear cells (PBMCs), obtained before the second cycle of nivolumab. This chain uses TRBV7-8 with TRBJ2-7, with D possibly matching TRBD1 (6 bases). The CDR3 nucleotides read TGTGCCAGCAGCCCAGGGGTGGTTTCCTACGAGCAGTACTTC. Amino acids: CASSPGVVSYEQYF.